This T cell receptor beta chain was captured by sequencing in a study of monozygotic twins with inflammatory bowel disease. The CDR3 runs 15 residues. Germline CDR1 MNHEY, CDR2 SVGAGI. TCRdb reprocessed the 5' RACE reads and keeps a single row for each CDR3 protein, giving no DNA. The sample is made up of a few hundred thousand distinct CDR3 sequences, and the top ten hold just over 2.5% of it. This sequence joins TRBV6-5 and TRBJ2-7; the D call from TCRdb, TRBD1, cannot be confirmed without DNA. The sequenced sample consisted of blood. The sequence came from a human donor with ulcerative colitis or Crohn's disease, or a healthy co-twin of an affected twin (not recorded which). The CDR3 sequence is CASSLSGQGFYEQYF.